This T cell receptor (beta chain) was sequenced in a study of blood T cell repertoires in COVID-19. In the original analysis: How many nucleated cells were present was estimated from reference gene primer amplification. Assay: immunoSEQ multiplex PCR; the TCRdb copy retains only in-frame clones and omits some. The V and J calls and clone size come from that table; D and trimming were worked out from the DNA. The table records under 300,000 clones, 85% to 90% of them present only once. Source material: peripheral blood. This sequence originates from a woman aged 40-49 years who had recovered from COVID-19.

Written as DNA, the CDR3 is TGTGCCAGCAGTTACCACGGGGGGCGGGGAAGCTCTGGGGCCAACGTCCTGACTTTC. Protein: CASSYHGGRGSSGANVLTF. The chain uses TRBV6-2 or TRBV6-3 and TRBJ2-6; weak D call: TRBD2 (7 bases). The CDR3 contains 19 residues. CDR1 and CDR2 from the germline V gene are MNHEY and SVGEGT. V lost 2 bases and J 0 bases, leaving 17 bases between the germline ends.